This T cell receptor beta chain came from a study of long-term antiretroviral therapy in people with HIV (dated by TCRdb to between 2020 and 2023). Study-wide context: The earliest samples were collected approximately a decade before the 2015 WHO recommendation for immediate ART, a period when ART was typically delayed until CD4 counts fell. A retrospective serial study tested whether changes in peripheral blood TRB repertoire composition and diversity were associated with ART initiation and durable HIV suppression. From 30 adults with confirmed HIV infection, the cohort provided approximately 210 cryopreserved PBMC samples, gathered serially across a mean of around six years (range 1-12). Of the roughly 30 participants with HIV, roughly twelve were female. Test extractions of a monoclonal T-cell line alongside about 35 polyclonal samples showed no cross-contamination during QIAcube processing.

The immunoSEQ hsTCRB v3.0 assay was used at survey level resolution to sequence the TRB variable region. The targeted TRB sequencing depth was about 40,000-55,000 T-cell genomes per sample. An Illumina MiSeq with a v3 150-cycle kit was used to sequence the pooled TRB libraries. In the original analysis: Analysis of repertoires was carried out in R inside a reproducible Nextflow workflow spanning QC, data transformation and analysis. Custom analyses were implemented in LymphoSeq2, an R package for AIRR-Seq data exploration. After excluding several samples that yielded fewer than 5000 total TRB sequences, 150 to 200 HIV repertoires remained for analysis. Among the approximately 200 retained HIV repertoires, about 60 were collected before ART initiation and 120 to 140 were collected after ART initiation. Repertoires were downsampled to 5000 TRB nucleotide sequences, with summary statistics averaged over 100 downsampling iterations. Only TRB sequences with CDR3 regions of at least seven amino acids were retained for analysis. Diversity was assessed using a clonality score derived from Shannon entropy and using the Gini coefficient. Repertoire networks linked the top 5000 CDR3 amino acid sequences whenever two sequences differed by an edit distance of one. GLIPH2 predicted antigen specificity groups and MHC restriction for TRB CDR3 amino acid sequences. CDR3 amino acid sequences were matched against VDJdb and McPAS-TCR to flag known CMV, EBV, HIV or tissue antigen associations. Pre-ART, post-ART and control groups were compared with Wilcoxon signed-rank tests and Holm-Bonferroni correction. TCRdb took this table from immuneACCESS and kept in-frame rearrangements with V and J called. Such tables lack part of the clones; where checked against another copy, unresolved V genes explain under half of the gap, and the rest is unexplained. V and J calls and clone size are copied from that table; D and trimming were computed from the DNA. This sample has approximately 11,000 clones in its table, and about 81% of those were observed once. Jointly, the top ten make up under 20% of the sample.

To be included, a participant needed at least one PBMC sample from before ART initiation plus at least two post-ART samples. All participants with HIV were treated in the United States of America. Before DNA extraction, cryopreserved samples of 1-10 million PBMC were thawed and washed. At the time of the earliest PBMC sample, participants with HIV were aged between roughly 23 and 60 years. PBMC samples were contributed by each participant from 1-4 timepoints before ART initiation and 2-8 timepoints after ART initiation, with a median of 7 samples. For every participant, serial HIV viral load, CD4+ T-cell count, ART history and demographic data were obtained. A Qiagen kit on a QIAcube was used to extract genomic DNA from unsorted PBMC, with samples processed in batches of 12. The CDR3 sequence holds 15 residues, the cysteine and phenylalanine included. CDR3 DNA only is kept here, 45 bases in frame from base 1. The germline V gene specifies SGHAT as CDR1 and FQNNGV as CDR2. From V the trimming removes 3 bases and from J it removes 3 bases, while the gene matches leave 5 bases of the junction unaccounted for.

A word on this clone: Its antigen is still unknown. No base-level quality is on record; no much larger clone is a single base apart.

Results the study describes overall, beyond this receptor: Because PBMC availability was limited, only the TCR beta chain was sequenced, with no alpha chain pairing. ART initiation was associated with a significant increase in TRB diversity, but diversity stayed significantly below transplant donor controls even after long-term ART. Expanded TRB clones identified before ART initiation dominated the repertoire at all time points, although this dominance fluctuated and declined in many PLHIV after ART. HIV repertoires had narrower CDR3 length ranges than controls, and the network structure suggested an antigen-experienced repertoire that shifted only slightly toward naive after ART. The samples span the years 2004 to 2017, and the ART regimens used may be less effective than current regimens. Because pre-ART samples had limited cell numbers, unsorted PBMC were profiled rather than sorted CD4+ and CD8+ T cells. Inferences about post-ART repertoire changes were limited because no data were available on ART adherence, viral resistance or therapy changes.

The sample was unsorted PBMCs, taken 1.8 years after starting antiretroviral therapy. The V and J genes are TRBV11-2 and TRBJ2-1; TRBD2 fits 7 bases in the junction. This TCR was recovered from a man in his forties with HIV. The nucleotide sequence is TGTGCCAGCAGCTTTCTGAGCGGGAACTACAATGAGCAGTTCTTC. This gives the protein CASSFLSGNYNEQFF. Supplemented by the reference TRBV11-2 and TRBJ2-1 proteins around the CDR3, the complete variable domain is EAGVAQSPRYKIIEKRQSVAFWCNPISGHATLYWYQQILGQGPKLLIQFQNNGVVDDSQLPKDRFSAERLKGVDSTLKIQPAKLEDSAVYLCASSFLSGNYNEQFFGPGTRLTVL.